This TCR beta chain was identified during a study of somatic mutations in cytotoxic T cells in rheumatoid arthritis. Study context: Collection of patient blood (approximately 27 ml EDTA) took place right after diagnosis, before any treatment. Notes on the study in general: There was no knowledge of the antigen targets of the expanded CD8+ clones. Measured CD8+ T-cell clonality, a value compared between rheumatoid arthritis patients and age-matched healthy controls, did not differ significantly.

Libraries were prepared by immunoSEQ multiplex PCR; TCRdb keeps only in-frame clonotypes and omits some of them. The sample contains roughly 10,000 clones, 65% to 85% of which appear only once. To note about this clone: Its antigen is still unknown.

The CDR3 contains 14 residues. The V end lost 3 bases, the J end lost 5 bases, and 13 bases lay between the germline ends. Per the germline V gene, CDR1 is PRHDT and CDR2 is FYEKMQ (reference sequence). This chain joins TRBV13 and TRBJ2-5, with a tentative D call TRBD1 (5 bases). Input material: CD8+ T cells sorted from blood. This TCR came from an adult with rheumatoid arthritis. The CDR3 region is CASSFERGWETQYF. For the CDR3, the DNA is TGTGCCAGCAGCTTCGAAAGGGGCTGGGAGACCCAGTACTTC.